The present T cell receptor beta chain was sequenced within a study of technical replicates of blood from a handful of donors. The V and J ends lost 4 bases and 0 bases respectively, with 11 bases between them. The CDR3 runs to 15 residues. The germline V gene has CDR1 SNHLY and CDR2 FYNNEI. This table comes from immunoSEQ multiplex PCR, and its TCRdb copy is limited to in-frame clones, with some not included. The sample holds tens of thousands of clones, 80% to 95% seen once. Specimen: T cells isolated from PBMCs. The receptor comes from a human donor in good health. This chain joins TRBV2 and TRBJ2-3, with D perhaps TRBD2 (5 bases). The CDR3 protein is CASSGVPGSTDTQYF. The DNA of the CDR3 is TGTGCCAGCAGTGGGGTTCCGGGGAGCACAGATACGCAGTATTTT.